This TCR beta chain was captured in a study of CXCR3-negative and CXCR3-positive naive CD8 T cells. In the study overall: Some 150 million TRB reads in total, about 1.5 +/- 0.3 million per library. Overall study findings and caveats: Similar TRBV-TRBJ usage characterized naive CXCR3-negative and CXCR3-positive cells; memory cells differed. For CXCR3-positive naive cells, TRB CDR3s were more hydrophobic than those of CXCR3-negative naive cells.

In regard to this clonotype: Its antigen is not identified.

It was by 5' RACE with UMI labels that the TRB cDNA libraries were prepared. One entry per CDR3 protein, without DNA, is what TCRdb gives after re-calling the 5' RACE reads. The sample includes more than 75,000 distinct CDR3 sequences. CD45RO-CCR7+CD27+CD95- characterized naive CD8+ T cells. This CDR3 is 16 amino acids long. In germline, CDR1 is MDHEN, CDR2 SYDVKM. The TCR sequence derives from a human donor in good health. Some clones in this sample may be carry-over from other donors' samples. The chain recombines TRBV28 with TRBJ2-3; TCRdb returns TRBD2, unconfirmable since there is no DNA. Sequencing used naive CXCR3+ CD8+ T cells from blood. Subset here: CD45RO-CCR7+CD27+CD95- naive CD8+ T cells expressing CXCR3 (TNR3+). Here the CDR3 reads CASRPGLALGPDTQYF. Filled out from reference TRBV28 and TRBJ2-3, the complete variable domain reads DVKVTQSSRYLVKRTGEKVFLECVQDMDHENMFWYRQDPGLGLRLIYFSYDVKMKEKGDIPEGYSVSREKKERFSLILESASTNQTSMYLCASRPGLALGPDTQYFGPGTRLTVL.